Each of the 11 T cell receptor beta chains below was sequenced from the same sample in a study of identical twins. TCRdb redid the calling of the 5' RACE reads with MiXCR, one entry per CDR3 protein. This sample has roughly 1,500,000 distinct CDR3 sequences; roughly a third occur once, and the top ten carry about 0.27%. What was sequenced was cord blood. These receptors were taken from a newborn girl in good health.

This chain uses TRBV20-1 with TRBJ2-1; 11 bases line up with TRBD2. The junction had 16 bases not matched to a gene; V was cut back by 6 bases and J by 0 bases. There are 19 residues in the CDR3. From germline, CDR1 is DFQATT and CDR2 SNEGSKA (reference sequence). The CDR3 nucleotides are TGCAGTGCCTCCGGGGTAGCGGGAGGGGCGAATGGCTCCTACAATGAGCAGTTCTTC. Its translation: CSASGVAGGANGSYNEQFF.

V gene TRBV29-1 combines with J gene TRBJ1-2; TRBD1 matches at 7 bases. The CDR3 is 12 amino acids. With 7 bases clipped from V and 6 bases from J, the junction kept 8 bases outside the gene matches. Germline-derived CDR1 and CDR2 are SQVTM and ANQGSEA. The CDR3 DNA sequence: TGCAGCGCCACTACAGGGGAGGATGGCTACACCTTC. It yields the protein CSATTGEDGYTF.

The chain employs TRBV25-1 and TRBJ1-4, with 7 bases identical to TRBD1. CDR3 length equals 14 residues. J gave up 0 bases and V 7 bases, and 2 bases lay outside the gene matches. Germline assignment: CDR1 MGHDK and CDR2 SYGVNS. CDR3 sequence: CASTGTATNEKLFF. In nucleotides, the CDR3 is TGTGCCAGCACCGGGACAGCAACTAATGAAAAACTGTTTTTT.

The V gene is TRBV7-2, the J gene TRBJ2-1, with D possibly matching TRBD2 (6 bases). Germline assignment: CDR1 SGHTA and CDR2 FQGNSA. Deletions cut 0 bases from V and 2 bases from J, with 11 bases between. The CDR3 has 16 amino acids. The CDR3 is CASSLARLATYNEQFF. Here the CDR3 DNA reads TGTGCCAGCAGCTTAGCTCGTCTAGCGACCTACAATGAGCAGTTCTTC.

This clonotype was seen more than once but under ten times. The V and J genes are TRBV7-9 and TRBJ1-1, with D possibly matching TRBD1 (6 bases). Germline V CDR1 and CDR2: SEHNR, FQNEAQ (reference sequence). This CDR3 comprises 12 residues. Trimming pared 8 bases from V and 2 bases from J, leaving 9 bases between. CDR3 bases: TGTGCCAGCGTACAGGGCAACACTGAAGCTTTCTTT. Residues: CASVQGNTEAFF. Full variable domain (missing parts from reference TRBV7-9 and TRBJ1-1): DTGVSQNPRHKITKRGQNVTFRCDPISEHNRLYWYRQTLGQGPEFLTYFQNEAQLEKSRLLSDRFSAERPKGSFSTLEIQRTEQGDSAMYLCASVQGNTEAFFGQGTRLTVV.

This clonotype was picked up a small number of times. The chain combines TRBV10-3 with TRBJ1-2; the match to TRBD1 covers 8 bases. The CDR3 is 15 amino acids. Looked up from germline, CDR1 is ENHRY and CDR2 is SYGVKD. The V and J ends lost 9 bases and 4 bases, in that order; junction bases with no gene match: 13. CDR3 in DNA: TGTGCCATATATTCACACCTAACAGGGGGCTATGGCTACACCTTC. Residues: CAIYSHLTGGYGYTF.

The chain joins TRBV20-1 to TRBJ2-3, with 9 positions matching TRBD2. This CDR3 is built from 15 residues. Germline lookup yields CDR1 DFQATT and CDR2 SNEGSKA (reference sequence). J lost 2 bases, V lost 3 bases, and 6 bases had no gene match. The CDR3 spells CSASTASGTTDTQYF. The DNA for the CDR3 is TGCAGTGCTAGTACGGCTAGCGGGACCACAGATACGCAGTATTTT.

This clonotype appeared many times. The chain has TRBV4-1 and TRBJ2-1; the match to TRBD2 covers 8 bases. Germline-derived CDR1 and CDR2 are MGHRA and YSYEKL. CDR3 length: 16 amino acids. Germline trimming cut 2 bases from V and 1 base from J; bases unmatched to any gene: 4. CDR3 DNA: TGCGCCAGCAGCCAACCCCTAGCGGGTTCCTACAATGAGCAGTTCTTC. The encoded protein is CASSQPLAGSYNEQFF.

This clonotype showed up just a few times. The chain employs TRBV12-3 or TRBV12-4 and TRBJ2-2, with D possibly matching TRBD1 (6 bases). V lost 3 bases to trimming and J lost 4 bases, with 9 bases between them. CDR3 length: 14 amino acids. CDR3 DNA sequence: TGTGCCAGCAGTTTGGGACACCTCACCGGGGAGCTGTTTTTT. This codes for CASSLGHLTGELFF.

CDR3 protein: CSAQSGTVNVDIQYF. The CDR3 DNA follows: TGCAGTGCACAATCCGGGACAGTAAACGTCGACATTCAGTACTTC. V and J are TRBV20-1 and TRBJ2-4, with 7 bases matching TRBD1. CDR3 length equals 15 residues. V gave up 6 bases and J gave up 8 bases; unmatched junction bases: 16. Germline lookup yields CDR1 DFQATT and CDR2 SNEGSKA (reference sequence).

This clonotype was counted at least ten times. V and J are TRBV5-1 and TRBJ2-4; 7 bases are shared with TRBD2. CDR1 and CDR2 from the germline V gene are SGHRS and YFSETQ. This CDR3 has 15 residues. The V segment lost 4 bases and the J segment 0 bases; nucleotides outside the gene matches: 4. CDR3 in amino acids: CASSVLAGAKNIQYF. As DNA, the CDR3 is TGCGCCAGCAGCGTGTTAGCGGGAGCCAAAAACATTCAGTACTTC.